This T cell receptor (beta chain) was obtained from a study of CD4 T cells in relation to SARS-CoV-2 and coronaviruses. Study observations and caveats: SARS-CoV-2-driven expansion was significantly weaker in crossreactive than monoreactive clones.

From germline, CDR1 is SGHRS and CDR2 YFSETQ. The CDR3 sequence is 17 residues long. Losses at the gene ends were 5 bases for V and 2 bases for J; bases not matched to a gene: 12. CD4+ T cells from unexposed donors were obtained before the COVID-19 pandemic (2011-2018). CD4+ T cells were isolated from the cells after less than 13 days of culture. In the case of this clone: Antigen unknown.

Libraries were prepared by immunoSEQ multiplex PCR; TCRdb keeps only in-frame clonotypes and omits some of them. The table includes some 21,000 clones, about three quarters detected once. This rearrangement joins TRBV5-1 to TRBJ2-3; 9 positions agree with TRBD2. The sample taken for sequencing was CD4+ T cells from PBMCs, cultured in vitro. This TCR was sampled from a human donor in good health. The CDR3: CASRIPLAGLNTDTQYF. The CDR3 region has the DNA TGCGCCAGCAGAATCCCACTAGCGGGTCTCAACACAGATACGCAGTATTTT.